A selection of T cell receptor beta chains follows, all from one sample in a study of blood T cell repertoires in COVID-19. TCRdb keeps only in-frame clones here, not all; method: immunoSEQ multiplex PCR. Of under 70,000 clones in the sample, 73% were seen once. Sequencing used peripheral blood. These receptors came from a woman in her 70s with acute or convalescent COVID-19. Each CDR3 is given with its conserved first and last residue. A D gene is named only where the DNA matches it firmly. The size of a clone is reported for some rows only, either as once, few or many, or as a class for expanded clones.

v_call	clone_size	d_call	j_call	cdr3_nt	cdr3_aa
TRBV13	.	.	TRBJ1-2	TGTGCCAGCAGCTTAGAAAGGGGAACGTGGTATGGCTACACCTTC	CASSLERGTWYGYTF
TRBV2	.	TRBD1	TRBJ1-2	TGTGCCAGCAGAGCCGGGACAGGATACGGCTACACCTTC	CASRAGTGYGYTF
TRBV5-1	.	.	TRBJ2-4	TGCGCCAGCAGAAACTCTGGGGAGGGGGAAAACATTCAGTACTTC	CASRNSGEGENIQYF
TRBV7-9	.	.	TRBJ1-1	TGTGCCAGCAGCCCCCGTATGAACACTGAAGCTTTCTTT	CASSPRMNTEAFF
TRBV5-4	once	.	TRBJ2-5	TGTGCCAGCAGCTTGGGGGCGGGGTTCGGGGAGACCCAGTACTTC	CASSLGAGFGETQYF
TRBV30	.	.	TRBJ1-2	TGTGCCTTGGAACCGGGAGGGTATGGCTACACCTTC	CALEPGGYGYTF
TRBV7-2	few	.	TRBJ1-5	TGTGCCAGCAGCCACCCTACAGGATCTTTACAGCCCCAGCATTTT	CASSHPTGSLQPQHF
TRBV11-2	.	.	TRBJ2-2	TGTGCCAGCAGCTCTTGGGGGGCCGGGGAGCTGTTTTTT	CASSSWGAGELFF
TRBV9	.	.	TRBJ2-2	TGTGCCAGCAGAGGACAGCCGTCCGGGGAGCTGTTTTTT	CASRGQPSGELFF
TRBV10-3	.	TRBD1	TRBJ1-1	TGTGCCATCAGTGAAACGACAGGGACCGCTTTCTTT	CAISETTGTAFF
TRBV6-4	.	.	TRBJ1-2	TGTGCCAGCAGGACTCGTGGAGGGGCGTACGGAGTCATCTATGGCTACACCTTC	CASRTRGGAYGVIYGYTF
TRBV12-5	.	TRBD1	TRBJ2-1	TGTGCTAGTGGTTTGAGCACAGGGGGCTCCTACAATGAGCAGTTCTTC	CASGLSTGGSYNEQFF
TRBV9	.	.	TRBJ2-3	TGTGCCAGCACCAAGCACGGACAGTCGGGCACAGATACGCAGTATTTT	CASTKHGQSGTDTQYF
TRBV30	.	.	TRBJ1-6	TGTGGGGTGGGGCCGAGGTCCTATAATTCACCCCTCCACTTT	CGVGPRSYNSPLHF
TRBV2	.	TRBD2	TRBJ2-3	TGTGCCAGCAGACTGCGACTAGCGGGAGTCCCCTCCGCAGATACGCAGTATTTT	CASRLRLAGVPSADTQYF
TRBV4-1	.	.	TRBJ1-5	TGCGCCAGCAGCCAATCATCCGGGACTGCCAGCAATCAGCCCCAGCATTTT	CASSQSSGTASNQPQHF
TRBV7-6	.	.	TRBJ1-1	TGTGCCAGCAGCTTAGCGGTATCAAGGTGGCGGGGGATGAACACTGAAGCTTTCTTT	CASSLAVSRWRGMNTEAFF
TRBV11-2	.	.	TRBJ1-2	TGTGCCAGCAGACGAAAATTTAATCAGGGGCTGCATGGCTACACCTTC	CASRRKFNQGLHGYTF
TRBV9	.	.	TRBJ1-1	TGTGCCAGCAGCGTAGGGGCCGGTGAAGCTTTCTTT	CASSVGAGEAFF
TRBV30	few	.	TRBJ2-3	TGTGCCTGGAGTCGTATAGCGTACACAGATACGCAGTATTTT	CAWSRIAYTDTQYF